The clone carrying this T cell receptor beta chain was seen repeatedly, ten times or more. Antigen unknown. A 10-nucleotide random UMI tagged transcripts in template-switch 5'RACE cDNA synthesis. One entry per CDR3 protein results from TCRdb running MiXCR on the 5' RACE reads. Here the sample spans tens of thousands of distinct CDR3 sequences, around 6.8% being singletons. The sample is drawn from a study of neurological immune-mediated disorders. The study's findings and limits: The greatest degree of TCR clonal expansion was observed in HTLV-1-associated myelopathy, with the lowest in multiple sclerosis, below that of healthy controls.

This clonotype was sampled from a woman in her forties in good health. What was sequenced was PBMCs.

The CDR3 DNA follows: TGCGCCAGCAGCCAAGATCCCCCTGTCCGAAACACCATATATTTT. Protein: CASSQDPPVRNTIYF. The chain uses TRBV4-1 and TRBJ1-3; no definite D call. Germline loops: CDR1 MGHRA, CDR2 YSYEKL. The CDR3 is 15 amino acids. Trimming cost V 0 bases and J 5 bases, with 11 bases left between them.